This TCR beta chain was captured in a study of metastatic and nonmetastatic thyroid tumors. Study context: Repertoires were compared across blood and tumor or nodule tissue from malignant and benign thyroid patients.

Per germline, CDR1 SEHNR and CDR2 FQNEAQ (reference sequence). Between the trimmed V and J ends, which lost 5 bases and 3 bases, there was a span of 5 bases. The CDR3 runs to 11 residues. Nobody among the patients had been given any treatment before thyroid surgery. In the source study's methods: Researchers built a distant-metastasis classifier for papillary thyroid cancer that drew on CDR3 differences across clinicopathological groups. TCRdb called clones again from the PCR reads with MiXCR. The V and J calls come from TCRdb's annotation, not from the publication. There are around 30,000 clones in the sample; around 19% occur only once, and over 6.5% lies in the top ten. Only a few counts were recorded for this clone. Its target is not known. General observations from the study: Patients with malignant thyroid tumors reportedly had significantly higher TCR beta diversity than those with benign nodules, in blood and tumor.

What was sequenced was blood. The chain employs TRBV7-9 and TRBJ2-7, with D uncertain. This clonotype was obtained from a female donor with papillary thyroid cancer or a benign thyroid nodule (not recorded which). Some clones in this sample may be carry-over from other donors' samples. This chain's CDR3 is CASSPRYEQYF. DNA for the CDR3: TGTGCCAGCAGCCCGCGCTACGAGCAGTACTTC.